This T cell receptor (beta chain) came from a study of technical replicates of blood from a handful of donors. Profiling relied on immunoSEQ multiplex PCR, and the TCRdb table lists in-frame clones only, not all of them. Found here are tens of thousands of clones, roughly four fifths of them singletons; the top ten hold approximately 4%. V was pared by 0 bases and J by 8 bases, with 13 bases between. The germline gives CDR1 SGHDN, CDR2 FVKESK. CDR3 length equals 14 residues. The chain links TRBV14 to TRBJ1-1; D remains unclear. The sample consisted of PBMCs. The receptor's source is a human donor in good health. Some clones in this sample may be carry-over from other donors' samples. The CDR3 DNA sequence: TGTGCCAGCAGCCAAGATCTTAACAGCCTGGAAGCTTTCTTT. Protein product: CASSQDLNSLEAFF.